The present T cell receptor beta chain was sequenced within a study of OX40 agonist ivuxolimab in advanced cancers. Repertoires were generated with immunoSEQ multiplex PCR, while TCRdb's copy carries only in-frame clones and drops some. Of more than 35,000 clones listed, approximately 90% are singletons. As concerns this clone: The identical CDR3 is also encoded by other nucleotide sequences in the sample.

The CDR3 runs to 15 residues. Germline V lookup: CDR1 MDHEN, CDR2 SYDVKM. Trimming took 1 base from V and 4 from J, leaving 13 bases between them. This chain joins TRBV28 and TRBJ1-2; D is unresolved. The sequence was obtained from an adult with an advanced solid tumor such as melanoma, head and neck, liver or kidney cancer. Material: CD4+ or CD8+ T cells sorted from blood, obtained in a trial of the OX40 agonist ivuxolimab. The chain's CDR3 is CASSLLPSGTYGYTF. CDR3 nucleotide sequence: TGTGCCAGCAGTTTATTACCATCGGGAACCTATGGCTACACCTTC.